A selection of T cell receptor beta chains follows, all from one sample in a study of cytomegalovirus exposure and HLA in healthy donors. Generated by immunoSEQ multiplex PCR, the TCRdb table keeps only in-frame clones and is missing some. The sample's table shows more than 100,000 clones. The sequenced sample consisted of PBMCs. The receptors come from a woman aged 40 to 49 in good health and CMV-seronegative. CDR3s include the opening cysteine and the closing phenylalanine or tryptophan. D genes are given only for firm matches.

TRBJ1-5,TRBV19,TRBD1,CASSIAGRGSRQPQHF,TGTGCCAGTAGTATAGCCGGCAGGGGGAGCAGGCAGCCCCAGCATTTT
TRBJ2-1,TRBV6-5,TRBD1,CASSQPGTGKFF,TGTGCCAGCAGTCAGCCCGGGACAGGGAAGTTCTTC
TRBJ2-2,TRBV5-1,TRBD2,CASTLAGASNTGELFF,TGCGCCAGCACTTTAGCGGGGGCCTCGAACACCGGGGAGCTGTTTTTT
TRBJ1-2,TRBV6-5,-,CASRSGLLNYGYTF,TGTGCCAGCAGATCGGGACTGCTGAACTATGGCTACACCTTC
TRBJ1-1,TRBV7-9,-,CASSSAGKDTEAFF,TGTGCCAGCAGCTCGGCGGGAAAGGACACTGAAGCTTTCTTT
TRBJ1-2,TRBV15,TRBD1,CATSPRDRGPYGYTF,TGTGCCACCAGCCCCCGGGACAGGGGCCCCTATGGCTACACCTTC
TRBJ2-1,TRBV5-1,TRBD2,CASSLTLAGGNEQFF,TGCGCCAGCAGCTTAACCCTAGCGGGGGGGAATGAGCAGTTCTTC
TRBJ2-7,TRBV9,TRBD1,CASSALDREYEQYF,TGTGCCAGCAGCGCGCTGGACAGGGAGTACGAGCAGTACTTC
TRBJ1-2,TRBV5-6,-,CASSLSRTVQGYTF,TGTGCCAGCAGCTTGTCGCGGACAGTACAAGGCTACACCTTC
TRBJ2-7,TRBV11-2,-,CASSLTERYEQYF,TGTGCCAGCAGCTTAACGGAGCGCTACGAGCAGTACTTC
TRBJ2-3,TRBV28,-,CASSLSPNTQYF,TGTGCCAGCAGTTTATCCCCCAATACGCAGTATTTT
TRBJ1-3,TRBV10-3,-,CAIAREEPLSGNTIYF,TGTGCCATTGCGAGGGAGGAGCCCCTCTCTGGAAACACCATATATTTT
TRBJ2-5,TRBV29-1,-,CSGLQGPIQETQYF,TGCAGCGGTCTACAGGGCCCGATCCAAGAGACCCAGTACTTC
TRBJ1-1,TRBV4-2,-,CASSQDTGTEAFF,TGTGCCAGCAGCCAAGATACGGGGACTGAAGCTTTCTTT
TRBJ2-7,TRBV19,-,CASSMRSGVQYF,TGTGCCAGTAGTATGCGGTCCGGGGTGCAGTACTTC
TRBJ1-1,TRBV6-5,TRBD1,CASSPRDSYSEAFF,TGTGCCAGCAGTCCCCGGGACAGCTACTCTGAAGCTTTCTTT
TRBJ1-1,TRBV9,-,CASSVEGGLGTEAFF,TGTGCCAGCAGCGTAGAGGGGGGGCTGGGCACTGAAGCTTTCTTT
TRBJ1-4,TRBV10-3,-,CAIRFLNEKLFF,TGTGCCATCAGGTTCCTTAATGAAAAACTGTTTTTT
TRBJ2-7,TRBV11-1,TRBD1,CASSLTQTGGSEHYEQYF,TGTGCCAGCAGCTTAACCCAAACAGGGGGATCTGAACACTACGAGCAGTACTTC
TRBJ1-6,TRBV5-6,-,CASSLGVGVTSPLHF,TGTGCCAGCAGCTTGGGAGTAGGGGTGACTTCACCCCTCCACTTT
TRBJ1-2,TRBV7-2,-,CASTPAQVFYGYTF,TGTGCCAGCACCCCAGCCCAGGTTTTCTATGGCTACACCTTC
TRBJ2-5,TRBV6-5,-,CASSFGLQETQYF,TGTGCCAGCAGTTTTGGACTTCAAGAGACCCAGTACTTC
TRBJ1-1,TRBV10-1,-,CASSDRDRSFMNTEAFF,TGCGCCAGCAGTGATAGAGACAGATCTTTTATGAACACTGAAGCTTTCTTT
TRBJ1-2,TRBV15,TRBD1,CATSGYRTGGSYTF,TGTGCCACCAGCGGATATAGGACAGGGGGTAGTTACACCTTC
TRBJ1-2,TRBV16,TRBD1,CASSPRTGGYGYTF,TGTGCCAGCAGCCCCCGGACAGGGGGATATGGCTACACCTTC
TRBJ2-1,TRBV11-2,-,CASSSPGEQFF,TGTGCCAGCAGCTCCCCAGGGGAGCAGTTCTTC
TRBJ2-3,TRBV5-4,TRBD2,CASSSSSGPSTDTQYF,TGTGCCAGCAGCTCCTCTAGCGGTCCTAGCACAGATACGCAGTATTTT
TRBJ2-7,TRBV10-3,-,CAISVSYEQYF,TGTGCCATCAGTGTCTCGTACGAGCAGTACTTC
TRBJ1-2,TRBV23-1,-,CASSHQPPGCYTF,TGCGCCAGCAGTCATCAACCCCCAGGTTGCTACACCTTC
TRBJ1-1,TRBV7-2,-,CASSLVWARNTEAFF,TGTGCCAGCAGCTTAGTGTGGGCGCGGAACACTGAAGCTTTCTTT
TRBJ2-3,TRBV18,-,CASSPPSTDTQYF,TGTGCCAGCTCACCCCCTAGCACAGATACGCAGTATTTT
TRBJ1-1,TRBV25-1,-,CASSETWGGGDTEAFF,TGTGCCAGCAGTGAAACTTGGGGCGGTGGGGACACTGAAGCTTTCTTT
TRBJ1-1,TRBV27,TRBD1,CASSRDRAILKMNTEAFF,TGTGCCAGCAGTCGGGACAGGGCCATACTTAAAATGAACACTGAAGCTTTCTTT
TRBJ1-6,TRBV7-9,-,CASSTGGLGNPLHF,TGTGCCAGCAGCACGGGAGGTCTTGGGAATCCCCTCCACTTT
TRBJ2-3,TRBV5-1,-,CASGGVGTDTQYF,TGCGCCAGCGGCGGGGTGGGCACAGATACGCAGTATTTT
TRBJ1-1,TRBV5-1,-,CASSLVLGENTEAFF,TGCGCCAGCAGCTTGGTACTCGGGGAGAACACTGAAGCTTTCTTT
TRBJ1-1,TRBV5-1,TRBD1,CASSLGQGPAFF,TGCGCCAGCAGCTTGGGACAGGGGCCAGCTTTCTTT